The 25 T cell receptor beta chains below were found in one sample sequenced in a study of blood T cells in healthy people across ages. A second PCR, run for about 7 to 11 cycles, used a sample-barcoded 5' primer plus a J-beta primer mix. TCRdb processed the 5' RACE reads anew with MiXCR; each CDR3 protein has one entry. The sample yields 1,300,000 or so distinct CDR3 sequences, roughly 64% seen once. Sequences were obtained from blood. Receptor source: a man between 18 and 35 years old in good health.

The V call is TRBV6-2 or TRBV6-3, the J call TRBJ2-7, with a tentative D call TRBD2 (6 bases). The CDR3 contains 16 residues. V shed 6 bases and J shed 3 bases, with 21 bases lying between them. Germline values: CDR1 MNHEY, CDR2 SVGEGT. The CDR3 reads CASSRGTTLSHYEQYF. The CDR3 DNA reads TGTGCCAGCAGCCGCGGGACGACTCTGTCCCACTACGAGCAGTACTTC.

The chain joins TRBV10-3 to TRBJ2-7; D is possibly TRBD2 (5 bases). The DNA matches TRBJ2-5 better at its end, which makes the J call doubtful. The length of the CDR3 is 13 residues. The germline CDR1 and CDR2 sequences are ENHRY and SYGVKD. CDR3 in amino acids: CAISAGNRETQYF. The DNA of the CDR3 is TGTGCCATCAGTGCCGGGAATCGGGAGACCCAGTACTTC.

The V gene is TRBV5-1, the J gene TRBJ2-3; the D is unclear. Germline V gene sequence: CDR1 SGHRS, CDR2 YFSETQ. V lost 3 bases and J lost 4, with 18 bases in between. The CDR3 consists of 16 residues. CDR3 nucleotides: TGCGCCAGCAGCTCTGGGGATGGGGTACACGCAGATACGCAGTATTTT. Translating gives CASSSGDGVHADTQYF.

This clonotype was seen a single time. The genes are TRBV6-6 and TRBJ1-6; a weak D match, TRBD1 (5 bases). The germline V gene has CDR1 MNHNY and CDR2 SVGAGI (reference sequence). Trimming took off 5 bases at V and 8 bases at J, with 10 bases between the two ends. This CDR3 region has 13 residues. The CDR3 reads CASSPRQYSPLHF. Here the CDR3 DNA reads TGTGCCAGCAGTCCGAGACAGTATTCACCCCTCCACTTT.

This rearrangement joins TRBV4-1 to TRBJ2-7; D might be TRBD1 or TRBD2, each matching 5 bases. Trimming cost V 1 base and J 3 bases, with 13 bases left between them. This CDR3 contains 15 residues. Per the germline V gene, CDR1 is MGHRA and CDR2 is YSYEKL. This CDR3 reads CASSQVEGPIYEQYF. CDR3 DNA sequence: TGCGCCAGCAGCCAAGTTGAGGGACCTATCTACGAGCAGTACTTC.

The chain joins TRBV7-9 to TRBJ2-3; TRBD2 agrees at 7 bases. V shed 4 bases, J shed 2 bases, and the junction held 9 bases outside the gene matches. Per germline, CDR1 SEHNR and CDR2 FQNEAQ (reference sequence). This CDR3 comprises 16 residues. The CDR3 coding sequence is TGTGCCAGCAGCTCAGGAGGGAGCGGGGTCACAGATACGCAGTATTTT. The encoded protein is CASSSGGSGVTDTQYF.

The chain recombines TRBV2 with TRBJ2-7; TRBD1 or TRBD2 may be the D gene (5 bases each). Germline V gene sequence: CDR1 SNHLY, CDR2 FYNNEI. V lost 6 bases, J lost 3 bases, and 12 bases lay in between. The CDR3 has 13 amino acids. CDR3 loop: CASRGDQGYEQYF. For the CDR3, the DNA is TGTGCCAGCAGGGGGGACCAAGGCTACGAGCAGTACTTC.

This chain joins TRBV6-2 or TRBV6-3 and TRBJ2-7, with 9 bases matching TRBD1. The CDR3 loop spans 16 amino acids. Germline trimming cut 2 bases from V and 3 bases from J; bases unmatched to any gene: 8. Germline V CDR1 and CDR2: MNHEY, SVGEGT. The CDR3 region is CASSYTPGQGNYEQYF. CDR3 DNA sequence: TGTGCCAGCAGTTACACTCCGGGACAGGGAAACTACGAGCAGTACTTC.

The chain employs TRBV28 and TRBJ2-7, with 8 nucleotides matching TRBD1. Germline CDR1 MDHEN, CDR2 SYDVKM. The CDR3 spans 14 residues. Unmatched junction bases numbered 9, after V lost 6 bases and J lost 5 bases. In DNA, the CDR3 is TGTGCCAGCAGGCTACAGGGGGTTCCAAACGAGCAGTACTTC. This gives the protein CASRLQGVPNEQYF.

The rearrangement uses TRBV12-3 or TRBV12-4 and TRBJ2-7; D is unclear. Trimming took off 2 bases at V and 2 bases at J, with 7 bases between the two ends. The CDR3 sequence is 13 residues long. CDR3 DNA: TGTGCCAGCAGTTTATGGGAACCCTACGAGCAGTACTTC. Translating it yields CASSLWEPYEQYF.

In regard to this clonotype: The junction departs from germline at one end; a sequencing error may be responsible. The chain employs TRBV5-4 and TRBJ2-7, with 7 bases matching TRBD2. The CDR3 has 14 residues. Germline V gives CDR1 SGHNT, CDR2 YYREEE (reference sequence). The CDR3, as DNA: TGTGTCAGCAGCCCTCCGGGAGGTACCTACGAGCAGTACTTC. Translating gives CVSSPPGGTYEQYF.

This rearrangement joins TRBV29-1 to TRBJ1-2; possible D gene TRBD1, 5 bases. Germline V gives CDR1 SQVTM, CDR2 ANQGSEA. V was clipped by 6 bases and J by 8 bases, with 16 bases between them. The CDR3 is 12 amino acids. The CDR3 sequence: CSVPGTMPGYTF. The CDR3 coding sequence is TGCAGCGTGCCCGGGACGATGCCAGGCTACACCTTC.

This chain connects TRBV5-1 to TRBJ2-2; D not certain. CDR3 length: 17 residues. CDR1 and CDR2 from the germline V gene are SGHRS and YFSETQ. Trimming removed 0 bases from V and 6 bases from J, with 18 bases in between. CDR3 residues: CASSLDQVGRRAGELFF. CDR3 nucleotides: TGCGCCAGCAGCTTGGATCAAGTCGGGCGGCGCGCCGGGGAGCTGTTTTTT.

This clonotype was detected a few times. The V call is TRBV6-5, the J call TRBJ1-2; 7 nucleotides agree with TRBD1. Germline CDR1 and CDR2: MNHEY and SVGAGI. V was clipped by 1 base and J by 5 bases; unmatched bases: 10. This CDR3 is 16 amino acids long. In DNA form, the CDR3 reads TGTGCCAGCAGTTACTTTCGGGGACAGACGACTTATGGCTACACCTTC. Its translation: CASSYFRGQTTYGYTF.

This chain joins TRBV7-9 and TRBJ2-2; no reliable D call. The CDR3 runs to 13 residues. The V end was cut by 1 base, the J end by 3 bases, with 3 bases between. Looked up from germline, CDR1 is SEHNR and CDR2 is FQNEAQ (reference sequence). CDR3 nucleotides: TGTGCCAGCAGCTTAGGGTACACCGGGGAGCTGTTTTTT. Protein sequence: CASSLGYTGELFF. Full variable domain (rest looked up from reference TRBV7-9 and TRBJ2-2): DTGVSQNPRHKITKRGQNVTFRCDPISEHNRLYWYRQTLGQGPEFLTYFQNEAQLEKSRLLSDRFSAERPKGSFSTLEIQRTEQGDSAMYLCASSLGYTGELFFGEGSRLTVL.

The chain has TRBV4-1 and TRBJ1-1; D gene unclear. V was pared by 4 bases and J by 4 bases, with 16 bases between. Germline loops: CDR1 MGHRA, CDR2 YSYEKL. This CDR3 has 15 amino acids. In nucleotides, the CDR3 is TGCGCCAGCAGCCCAGGACCCTCAGTTTCCACTGAAGCTTTCTTT. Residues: CASSPGPSVSTEAFF.

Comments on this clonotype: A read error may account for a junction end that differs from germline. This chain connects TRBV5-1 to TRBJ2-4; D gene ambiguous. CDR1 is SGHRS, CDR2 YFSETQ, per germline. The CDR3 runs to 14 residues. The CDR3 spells CASSLGVSKNIRYF. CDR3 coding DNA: TGCGCCAGCAGCTTGGGGGTGTCCAAAAACATTCGGTACTTC.

DNA of the CDR3: TGCGCCAGCAGCCAAGAGGGACAGCTCTATAATTCACCCCTCCACTTT. This translates into CASSQEGQLYNSPLHF. This chain uses TRBV5-1 with TRBJ1-6; 7 bases align to TRBD1. The germline V gene encodes CDR1 SGHRS and CDR2 YFSETQ. This CDR3 comprises 16 residues. V lost 4 bases and J lost 3; bases outside the gene matches: 7.

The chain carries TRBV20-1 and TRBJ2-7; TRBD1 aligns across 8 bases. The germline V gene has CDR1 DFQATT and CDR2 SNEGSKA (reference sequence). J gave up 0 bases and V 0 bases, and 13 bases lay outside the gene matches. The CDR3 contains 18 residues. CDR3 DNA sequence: TGCAGTGCTAGAGATCCGGGACAGGAGGAGAGGGGCTCCTACGAGCAGTACTTC. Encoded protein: CSARDPGQEERGSYEQYF.

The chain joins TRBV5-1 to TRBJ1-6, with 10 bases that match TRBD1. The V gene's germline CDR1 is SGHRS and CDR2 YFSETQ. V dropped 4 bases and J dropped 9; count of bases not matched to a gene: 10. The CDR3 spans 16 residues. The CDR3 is CASSKDAGTGVSPLHF. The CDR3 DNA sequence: TGCGCCAGCAGCAAGGACGCCGGGACAGGGGTTTCACCCCTCCACTTT.

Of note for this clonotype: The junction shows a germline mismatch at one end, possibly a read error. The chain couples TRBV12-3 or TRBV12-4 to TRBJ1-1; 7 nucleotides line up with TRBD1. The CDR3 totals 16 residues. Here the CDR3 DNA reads TGTGCCCGCAGTTTAGGAGGGGGCGCTATCAAAACTGAAGCTTTCTTT. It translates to CARSLGGGAIKTEAFF.

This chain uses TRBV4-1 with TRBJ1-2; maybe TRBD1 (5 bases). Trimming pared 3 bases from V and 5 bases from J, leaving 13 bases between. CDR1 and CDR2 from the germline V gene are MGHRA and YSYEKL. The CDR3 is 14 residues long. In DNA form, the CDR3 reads TGCGCCAGCAGCCAGGTTGGGGGGAAGTATGGCTACACCTTC. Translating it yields CASSQVGGKYGYTF.

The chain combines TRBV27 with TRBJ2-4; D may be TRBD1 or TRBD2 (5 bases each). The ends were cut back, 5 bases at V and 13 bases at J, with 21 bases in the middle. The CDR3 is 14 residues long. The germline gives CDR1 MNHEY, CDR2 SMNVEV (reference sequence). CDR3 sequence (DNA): TGTGCCAGCAGTCCTCGGGTTGTGGGGGAAGAGCAGTACTTC. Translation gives CASSPRVVGEEQYF.

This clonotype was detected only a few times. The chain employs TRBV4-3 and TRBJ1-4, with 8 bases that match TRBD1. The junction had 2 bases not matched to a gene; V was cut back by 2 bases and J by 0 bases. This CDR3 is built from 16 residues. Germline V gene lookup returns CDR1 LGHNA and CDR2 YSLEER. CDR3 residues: CASSQTGGATNEKLFF. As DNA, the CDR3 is TGCGCCAGCAGCCAAACAGGGGGTGCAACTAATGAAAAACTGTTTTTT.

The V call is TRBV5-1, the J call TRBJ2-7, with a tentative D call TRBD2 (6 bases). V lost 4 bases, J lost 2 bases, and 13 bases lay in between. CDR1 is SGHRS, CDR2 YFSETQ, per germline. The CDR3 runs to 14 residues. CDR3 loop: CASSQGLTTYEQYF. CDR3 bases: TGCGCCAGCAGCCAGGGACTCACAACCTACGAGCAGTACTTC.